Sequencing of this TCR beta chain was carried out in a study of blood T cell repertoires in COVID-19. Overall study: Acute-phase and convalescent COVID-19 samples originated in the United States, Italy and Spain. The cDNA or gDNA used as material had been derived from T cells, B-cell-depleted T cells, or PBMCs.

In the authors' methods: Reference gene primer amplification in the assay estimated nucleated cell counts. Profiled with immunoSEQ multiplex PCR; TCRdb holds only in-frame clones, not every one. That table furnishes V, J and clone size, whereas the DNA furnished D and trimming. The data contain about 200,000 clones, around 83% of them singletons. Germline CDR1 reads KGHSH; CDR2 reads LQKENI. V was clipped by 4 bases and J by 7 bases; unmatched bases: 4. The length of the CDR3 is 14 residues. The J gene is TRBJ2-4, the V gene TRBV18; 10 bases line up with TRBD1. Sequencing input: peripheral blood. The sequence was obtained from a man in his fifties with active or convalescent COVID-19. The CDR3 nucleotides read TGTGCCAGCTCACTCGGACAGGGGGTCAACATTCAGTACTTC. Its protein product is CASSLGQGVNIQYF. Filled out from reference TRBV18 and TRBJ2-4, the complete variable domain reads NAGVMQNPRHLVRRRGQEARLRCSPMKGHSHVYWYRQLPEEGLKFMVYLQKENIIDESGMPKERFSAEFPKEGPSILRIQQVVRGDSAAYFCASSLGQGVNIQYFGAGTRLSVL.